This is a list of T cell receptor beta chains from one sample in a study of CD8 T cells in Susac syndrome. Each CDR3 protein is one row after TCRdb ran MiXCR on the immunoSEQ multiplex PCR reads. The sample gives over 150,000 distinct CDR3 sequences, about 94% of which show up once; 0.09% to 0.095% is in the top ten. What was sequenced was CD4+ T cells from PBMCs. The origin of the receptors is a human donor with multiple sclerosis. The conserved cysteine and the conserved F or W are not part of the CDR3 here. The order of the fields is clone size, V gene, J gene, CDR3 protein. The size of a clone is reported for some rows only, either as once, few or many, or as a class for expanded clones.

>-|TRBV6-1|TRBJ1-2
ASRATRDT
>-|TRBV4-1|TRBJ2-5
ASSQVFAGDPYQETQY
>-|TRBV11-2|TRBJ2-4
ASSFAKNIQY
>-|TRBV7-2|TRBJ2-5
ASSLAGAQETQY
>-|TRBV4-3|TRBJ2-1
ASSQETSGVYNEQF
>-|TRBV28|TRBJ2-7
ASSSTKAGRDEQY
>-|TRBV20-1|TRBJ2-7
SANRGRGFEQY
>once|TRBV7-2|TRBJ2-1
ASSLDGFTYNEQF
>-|TRBV20-1|TRBJ2-5
SAKTLRGAKETQY
>once|TRBV10-3|TRBJ2-7
AISEFPTGVYEQY
>-|TRBV6-5|TRBJ1-2
ASSTRDGGFYFST
>-|TRBV18|TRBJ1-2
ASSPDLRSGYT
>-|TRBV6-1|TRBJ1-5
ASSETFNQPQH
>-|TRBV28|TRBJ2-5
ARLMGSGRIETQY
>-|TRBV6-6|TRBJ2-7
ASRKGQISYEQY
>-|TRBV10-3|TRBJ2-5
AIRELAGETQY
>-|TRBV2|TRBJ1-3
ASKGISSGNTIY
>-|TRBV6-2/TRBV6-3|TRBJ2-1
AVRGPGDNEQF